This TCR beta chain was captured by sequencing in a study of neurological immune-mediated disorders. This sample's time point: longitudinal time-point 3. This clonotype has at least ten counts. Its target is not known. The making of cDNA relied on 5'RACE with 10-nucleotide random UMIs. TCRdb reprocessed the 5' RACE reads via MiXCR and lists one record per CDR3 protein. Here the sample spans some 55,000 distinct CDR3 sequences, roughly 8.4% being singletons. Study conclusions and caveats: No CDR3 amino acid sequences were shared by expanded clones across subjects, suggesting private repertoires in all groups.

Germline V gene data show CDR1 as MNHEY and CDR2 as SVGAGI. Trimming left V 2 bases short and J 1 base short, with 8 bases between. The CDR3 has 14 residues. Sequencing was done on a sample of PBMCs. The sequence was collected from a middle-aged woman in good health. V gene TRBV6-5 combines with J gene TRBJ1-1; a possible D gene is TRBD1 (5 bases). As DNA, the CDR3 is TGTGCCAGCAGTTACGTCCAGGGGAACACTGAAGCTTTCTTT. This sequence encodes CASSYVQGNTEAFF.